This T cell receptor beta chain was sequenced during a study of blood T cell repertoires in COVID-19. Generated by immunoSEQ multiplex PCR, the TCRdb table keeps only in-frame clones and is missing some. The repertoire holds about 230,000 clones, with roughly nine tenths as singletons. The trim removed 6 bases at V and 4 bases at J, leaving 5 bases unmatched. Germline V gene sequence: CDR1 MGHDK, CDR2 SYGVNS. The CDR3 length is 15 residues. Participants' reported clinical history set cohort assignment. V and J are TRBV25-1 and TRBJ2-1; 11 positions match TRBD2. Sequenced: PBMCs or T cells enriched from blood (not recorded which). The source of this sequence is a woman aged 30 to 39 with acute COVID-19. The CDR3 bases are TGTGCCAGCAGCCAACTAGCGGGGGCTTACAATGAGCAGTTCTTC. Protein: CASSQLAGAYNEQFF. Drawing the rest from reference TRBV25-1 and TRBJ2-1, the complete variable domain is EADIYQTPRYLVIGTGKKITLECSQTMGHDKMYWYQQDPGMELHLIHYSYGVNSTEKGDLSSESTVSRIRTEHFPLTLESARPSHTSQYLCASSQLAGAYNEQFFGPGTRLTVL.